This passage covers 15 T cell receptor beta chains from one sample sequenced in a study of blood T cell repertoires in COVID-19. Clones were read by immunoSEQ multiplex PCR, and TCRdb kept only the in-frame ones, dropping some. The sample has about 140,000 clones; approximately 80% are singletons. Sequencing was carried out using peripheral blood. Every receptor here comes from a man aged 55 to 69 who had recovered from COVID-19.

This clone has only one observation. The rearrangement uses TRBV4-3 and TRBJ1-3, with a weak D call TRBD1 (6 bases). In germline, CDR1 is LGHNA, CDR2 YSLEER. Trimming removed 1 base from V and 0 bases from J, with 16 bases in between. The CDR3 runs 18 residues. The CDR3 is CASSQVGRGAFSGNTIYF. DNA for the CDR3: TGCGCCAGCAGCCAAGTTGGACGGGGGGCCTTCTCTGGAAACACCATATATTTT.

This chain uses TRBV4-1 with TRBJ1-6; D call uncertain. V lost 1 base, J lost 7 bases, and 8 bases lay in between. Germline assignment: CDR1 MGHRA and CDR2 YSYEKL. The CDR3 is made up of 14 amino acids. The CDR3 loop is CASSQGRENSPLHF. CDR3 coding DNA: TGCGCCAGCAGCCAAGGTCGGGAGAATTCACCCCTCCACTTT.

This chain uses TRBV7-2 with TRBJ2-7; 8 bases line up with TRBD2. The CDR3 is made up of 14 amino acids. V was clipped by 3 bases and J by 3 bases; unmatched bases: 4. CDR1 and CDR2 (germline): SGHTA, FQGNSA. CDR3 residues: CASSFSGRLYEQYF. CDR3 in DNA: TGTGCCAGCAGCTTCAGCGGGAGACTCTACGAGCAGTACTTC. Variable domain in full (rest from reference TRBV7-2 and TRBJ2-7): GAGVSQSPSNKVTEKGKDVELRCDPISGHTALYWYRQSLGQGLEFLIYFQGNSAPDKSGLPSDRFSAERTGGSVSTLTIQRTQQEDSAVYLCASSFSGRLYEQYFGPGTRLTVT.

CDR3 sequence: CASIAGASSGIPYNEQFF. CDR3 DNA: TGTGCCAGTATAGCGGGAGCCTCTAGCGGGATCCCCTACAATGAGCAGTTCTTC. The V and J genes are TRBV19 and TRBJ2-1; 9 bases line up with TRBD2. J lost 2 bases, V lost 7 bases, and 15 bases had no gene match. The CDR3 runs 18 residues. Germline V CDR1 and CDR2: LNHDA, SQIVND (reference sequence).

The V call is TRBV11-1, the J call TRBJ2-6; no clear D. Trimming pared 4 bases from V and 0 bases from J, leaving 7 bases between. The CDR3 runs 15 residues. Germline CDR1 is SGHAT and CDR2 is FQDESV (reference sequence). The CDR3 nucleotides are TGTGCCAGCAGCTCTTTCAGCTCTGGGGCCAACGTCCTGACTTTC. This gives the protein CASSSFSSGANVLTF.

Written as DNA, the CDR3 is TGTGCCATCAGTGAGCAGGGAGGGAGCACAGATACGCAGTATTTT. Translating gives CAISEQGGSTDTQYF. The gene calls are TRBV10-3 and TRBJ2-3; TRBD2 agrees at 7 bases. The V gene end was trimmed by 2 bases and the J gene end by 0 bases; junction bases not matched to a gene: 2. CDR1 and CDR2 (germline): ENHRY, SYGVKD. The CDR3 sequence is 15 residues long.

V gene TRBV7-9 combines with J gene TRBJ1-4; 8 bases are shared with TRBD1. Germline V gene lookup returns CDR1 SEHNR and CDR2 FQNEAQ (reference sequence). V lost 5 bases to trimming and J lost 3 bases; unmatched junction nucleotides: 17. This CDR3 comprises 19 residues. The DNA for the CDR3 is TGTGCCAGCAGCCCCTATTACGGACAGGGCCGAACCTCTAATGAAAAACTGTTTTTT. Translating it yields CASSPYYGQGRTSNEKLFF.

The V and J genes are TRBV19 and TRBJ1-5; the D gene is possibly TRBD1 (6 bases). This CDR3 is built from 14 residues. V was clipped by 1 base and J by 6 bases, with 10 bases between them. Germline CDR1 LNHDA, CDR2 SQIVND (reference sequence). CDR3 amino acids: CASSIGGGGQPQHF. As DNA, the CDR3 is TGTGCCAGTAGTATAGGTGGGGGCGGTCAGCCCCAGCATTTT.

The genes are TRBV4-2 and TRBJ1-1; D is unclear. Per germline, CDR1 LGHNA and CDR2 YNFKEQ. V lost 0 bases, J lost 6 bases, and 26 bases lay in between. The length of the CDR3 is 19 residues. The CDR3 DNA follows: TGTGCCAGCAGCCAAGATACCCCCCGGAGGGAAATTTGGGAAGCTGAAGCTTTCTTT. Protein product: CASSQDTPRREIWEAEAFF.

V and J are TRBV10-3 and TRBJ1-2; 9 bases agree with TRBD1. Germline assignment: CDR1 ENHRY and CDR2 SYGVKD. The CDR3 runs 13 residues. Trimming at V came to 10 bases and at J to 0 bases, leaving 3 bases not matched to a gene. CDR3 residues: CATRDRANYGYTF. The CDR3 DNA follows: TGTGCCACAAGGGACAGGGCTAACTATGGCTACACCTTC.

Concerning this clone itself: At one of its ends the junction is not consistent with the germline gene, which may arise from a read error. This chain links TRBV3-1 (or the pseudogene TRBV3-2) with TRBJ1-2; D gene ambiguous. This CDR3 is built from 11 residues. Germline CDR1 reads LGHDT; CDR2 reads YNNKEL (reference sequence). The CDR3 DNA follows: TGTGCCAGCAGCCAGTTAAAGGAGAAGGCCTTC. Translated: CASSQLKEKAF.

The DNA for the CDR3 is TGTGCCAGTAGCGGCAGGGGGTCTCAAGCCTACGAGCAGTACTTC. Translating gives CASSGRGSQAYEQYF. The chain links TRBV19 to TRBJ2-7, with 7 bases that match TRBD1. The J segment lost 2 bases and the V segment lost 6 bases, leaving 10 bases of the junction unmatched. CDR3 size: 15 residues. Germline-derived CDR1 and CDR2 are LNHDA and SQIVND (reference sequence).

This rearrangement joins TRBV7-9 to TRBJ2-1; 14 positions match TRBD2. The CDR3 totals 15 residues. Trimming cost V 1 base and J 14 bases; bases outside gene matches: 7. The germline V gene encodes CDR1 SEHNR and CDR2 FQNEAQ (reference sequence). The DNA of the CDR3 is TGTGCCAGCAGCTTAGAGGGACTAGCGGGAGTAGAAAAGTTCTTC. This codes for CASSLEGLAGVEKFF.

The V and J genes are TRBV4-3 and TRBJ2-7; TRBD1 aligns across 11 bases. After removal of 4 bases from V and 7 bases from J, the junction contained 9 bases not matched to a gene. The CDR3 sequence is 15 residues long. Germline CDR1 is LGHNA and CDR2 is YSLEER. The CDR3 coding sequence is TGCGCCAGCAGCCGCAGGGGACAGGGGGTAAGGGAGCAGTACTTC. Its translation is CASSRRGQGVREQYF.

The rearrangement links TRBV2 to TRBJ1-4, with D uncertain. The CDR3 is made up of 14 amino acids. Trimming pared 5 bases from V and 4 bases from J, leaving 11 bases between. The germline V gene has CDR1 SNHLY and CDR2 FYNNEI. The CDR3 region is CASSRTFGNEKLFF. CDR3 DNA sequence: TGTGCCAGCAGTAGGACTTTCGGTAATGAAAAACTGTTTTTT. The full variable domain, in which reference TRBV2 and TRBJ1-4 provide the parts outside the CDR3, is EPEVTQTPSHQVTQMGQEVILRCVPISNHLYFYWYRQILGQKVEFLVSFYNNEISEKSEIFDDQFSVERPDGSNFTLKIRSTKLEDSAMYFCASSRTFGNEKLFFGSGTQLSVL.